These 9 T cell receptor beta chains share one sample of origin, sequenced in a study of blood T cell repertoires in COVID-19 (dated by TCRdb to 2019 to 2021). The method behind the library was the immunoSEQ multiplex PCR assay. The table comes from immuneACCESS by way of TCRdb, which keeps in-frame sequences with V and J called. Part of the clones is missing from these tables; in studies checked, under half for an unresolved V gene and the rest for unknown reasons. Counted in this sample were roughly 200,000 clones; roughly 90% of them appeared once. About a tenth of the sample belongs to the ten largest clones. Sequenced sample: PBMCs or T cells enriched from blood (not recorded which). These receptors were collected from a man aged 18 to 30 with acute COVID-19.

The rearrangement uses TRBV4-1 and TRBJ1-6; 12 nucleotides agree with TRBD1. Germline CDR1 reads MGHRA; CDR2 reads YSYEKL. Germline trimming cut 4 bases from V and 10 bases from J; bases unmatched to any gene: 5. CDR3 size: 15 residues. The CDR3 DNA reads as TGCGCCAGCAGCCCGGGACAGGGGGCCGGATCACCCCTCCACTTT. Protein product: CASSPGQGAGSPLHF.

This clone was picked up one time. The chain combines TRBV5-8 with TRBJ2-3; 12 nucleotides line up with TRBD1. After removal of 4 bases from V and 6 bases from J, the junction contained 6 bases not matched to a gene. The CDR3 length is 15 residues. Germline CDR1 SGHTS, CDR2 YDEGEE. The CDR3: CASSIRDRGPDTQYF. CDR3 coding DNA: TGTGCCAGCAGCATCCGGGACAGGGGGCCCGATACGCAGTATTTT. The full variable domain, with the rest looked up from reference TRBV5-8 and TRBJ2-3, is EAGVTQSPTHLIKTRGQQATLRCSPISGHTSVYWYQQALGLGLQFLLWYDEGEERNRGNFPPRFSGRQFPNYSSELNVNALELEDSALYLCASSIRDRGPDTQYFGPGTRLTVL.

The genes are TRBV27 and TRBJ1-4; D is perhaps TRBD1 (6 bases). Germline loops: CDR1 MNHEY, CDR2 SMNVEV (reference sequence). The CDR3 has 14 amino acids. Deletions cut 6 bases from V and 5 bases from J, with 13 bases between. CDR3 region: CASRRARGNEKLFF. CDR3 nucleotides: TGTGCCAGCAGGCGGGCCAGGGGAAATGAAAAACTGTTTTTT.

This clone was seen only once. The chain employs TRBV28 and TRBJ2-2; D is perhaps TRBD2 (5 bases). CDR1 is MDHEN and CDR2 is SYDVKM in the germline V gene. Trimming cost V 4 bases and J 7 bases, with 10 bases left between them. The CDR3 spans 13 residues. For the CDR3, the DNA is TGTGCCAGCAGTTATCGGGGTGGCGGGGAGCTGTTTTTT. This sequence encodes CASSYRGGGELFF.

The chain is built from TRBV6-5 and TRBJ2-5; TRBD1 aligns across 7 bases. The length of the CDR3 is 13 residues. Germline values: CDR1 MNHEY, CDR2 SVGAGI. V lost 5 bases to trimming and J lost 8 bases; unmatched junction nucleotides: 8. The DNA for the CDR3 is TGTGCCAGCAGTCCTGGACAGGAACCTACCCAGTACTTC. It codes for CASSPGQEPTQYF.

The rearrangement joins TRBV2 to TRBJ2-7; the match to TRBD2 covers 12 bases. This CDR3 contains 15 residues. Trimming took 5 bases from V and 5 from J; bases not matched to a gene: 7. Germline V lookup: CDR1 SNHLY, CDR2 FYNNEI. The CDR3 here is CASSRMTSGSNEQYF. The CDR3 coding sequence is TGTGCCAGCAGTCGTATGACTAGCGGGAGCAACGAGCAGTACTTC.

The rearrangement joins TRBV28 to TRBJ1-2; 11 positions agree with TRBD1. The CDR3 is 15 amino acids. Germline CDR1 is MDHEN and CDR2 is SYDVKM. The trim removed 5 bases at V and 4 bases at J, leaving 6 bases unmatched. The CDR3 spells CASSPRGTGGYGYTF. The CDR3 DNA sequence: TGTGCCAGCAGTCCAAGGGGGACAGGGGGCTATGGCTACACCTTC.

The gene calls are TRBV4-1 and TRBJ2-1; TRBD2 matches 10 bases. Germline CDR1 and CDR2: MGHRA and YSYEKL. V shed 2 bases and J 7 bases; nucleotides not matched to a gene: 8. This CDR3 region has 16 residues. The CDR3 is CASSQPLAGVGNEQFF. CDR3 in DNA: TGCGCCAGCAGCCAACCTCTAGCGGGAGTAGGGAATGAGCAGTTCTTC.

The chain has TRBV21-1 and TRBJ1-5; the D call TRBD1 from the table was never checked on the DNA. TRBV21-1 is tagged as a pseudogene. There are 16 residues in the CDR3. This CDR3 reads CASSKPRERGNQPQHF. The CDR3 DNA follows: TGTGCCAGCAGCAAGCCCAGGGAAAGGGGCAATCAGCCCCAGCATTTT.